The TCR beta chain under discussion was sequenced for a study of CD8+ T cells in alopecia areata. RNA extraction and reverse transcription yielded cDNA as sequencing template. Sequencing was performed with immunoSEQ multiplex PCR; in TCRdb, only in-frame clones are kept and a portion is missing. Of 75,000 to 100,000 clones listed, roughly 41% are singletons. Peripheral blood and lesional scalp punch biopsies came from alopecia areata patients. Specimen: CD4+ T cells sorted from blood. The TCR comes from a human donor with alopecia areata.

The CDR3 here is CSVVLVGENYGYTF. In DNA form, the CDR3 reads TGCAGCGTTGTTCTTGTAGGGGAGAACTATGGCTACACCTTC. The V and J genes are TRBV29-1 and TRBJ1-2, with D maybe TRBD1 (5 bases). This CDR3 spans 14 amino acids. V was cut by 4 bases and J by 2 bases, with 14 bases left in between. Germline CDR1 SQVTM, CDR2 ANQGSEA.